These 11 T cell receptor beta chains were all obtained from the same sample, sequenced in a study of blood T cells in healthy people across ages. The use of a sample-barcoded 5' primer and a J-beta primer mix characterized a second PCR of roughly 6 to 11 cycles. TCRdb ran MiXCR on the 5' RACE reads and lists one entry per CDR3 protein. The sample includes 760,000 or so distinct CDR3 sequences, 20% to 25% seen only once; the top ten take 9.4%. This same sample was also taken into another study, of T cells of mothers and their children.

The sample taken for sequencing was blood. The origin of the receptors is a boy between 10 and 17 years old in good health.

This rearrangement joins TRBV4-1 to TRBJ2-3; 8 bases match TRBD2. J lost 12 bases, V lost 0 bases, and 8 bases had no gene match. Germline V gene lookup returns CDR1 MGHRA and CDR2 YSYEKL. The CDR3 is 14 amino acids. The CDR3 region has the DNA TGCGCCAGCAGCCAAGATACAAGCGGGAGAACACAGTATTTT. Amino acids: CASSQDTSGRTQYF.

Concerning this clonotype: A read error is possible here, since a much larger clone lies one base away. The V gene is TRBV12-3 or TRBV12-4, the J gene TRBJ2-5; 7 positions match TRBD2. The DNA end is a closer match to TRBJ2-1, so the J assignment may be wrong. The CDR3 totals 13 residues. As DNA, the CDR3 is TGTGCCTGCAGTTTATCGGTCAGCGGGGCGCAGTTCTTC. It yields the protein CACSLSVSGAQFF.

J is TRBJ2-1 and V is TRBV5-1; D is undetermined. Germline CDR1 is SGHRS and CDR2 is YFSETQ. Trimming removed 1 base at V and 10 bases at J, with 9 bases between. The length of the CDR3 is 12 residues. The CDR3 loop is CASSLLQQEQFF. DNA for the CDR3: TGCGCCAGCAGCTTGCTTCAGCAGGAGCAGTTCTTC.

This clonotype has only a few counts. The J gene is TRBJ2-7, the V gene TRBV13, with 9 nucleotides matching TRBD1. Trimming cost V 3 bases and J 4 bases; bases outside gene matches: 4. The length of the CDR3 is 14 residues. Germline loops: CDR1 PRHDT, CDR2 FYEKMQ (reference sequence). CDR3 sequence: CASSFRDREYEQYF. CDR3 DNA sequence: TGTGCCAGCAGCTTCCGGGACAGGGAGTACGAGCAGTACTTC.

This clonotype was picked up one time. The V call is TRBV7-2, the J call TRBJ2-5; D is uncertain. The end of the DNA is better explained by TRBJ2-7, so the J call may be wrong. CDR1 and CDR2 from the germline V gene are SGHTA and FQGNSA. CDR3 size: 14 residues. The CDR3 is CASSLGPAAYEQYF. CDR3 DNA sequence: TGTGCCAGCAGCTTGGGTCCTGCAGCCTACGAGCAGTACTTC.

This clonotype appeared a few times. DNA for the CDR3: TGTGCCAGCTCACCATTCCCCCCACAGGGGACTAATGAAAAACTGTTTTTT. Amino acid sequence: CASSPFPPQGTNEKLFF. The gene calls are TRBV18 and TRBJ1-4, with 7 bases that match TRBD1. Germline V gene sequence: CDR1 KGHSH, CDR2 LQKENI. The CDR3 is 17 residues long. J lost 2 bases, V lost 2 bases, and 8 bases had no gene match.

This clonotype was counted ten times or more. This chain links TRBV7-2 with TRBJ2-5, with 7 positions matching TRBD2. With V trimmed by 3 bases and J by 5 bases, 3 bases remained unmatched. CDR3 size: 13 residues. Germline loops: CDR1 SGHTA, CDR2 FQGNSA. The CDR3 DNA follows: TGTGCCAGCAGCTTCGGGGGGAGGGAGACCCAGTACTTC. It translates to CASSFGGRETQYF.

This clonotype was seen a handful of times. This chain's CDR3 is CSARDHTYNEQFF. CDR3 DNA: TGCAGTGCTAGAGATCACACCTACAATGAGCAGTTCTTC. The rearrangement uses TRBV20-1 and TRBJ2-1; D is uncertain. Trimming took off 0 bases at V and 2 bases at J, with 5 bases between the two ends. The CDR3 consists of 13 residues. Germline V gene data show CDR1 as DFQATT and CDR2 as SNEGSKA (reference sequence).

The V and J genes are TRBV7-9 and TRBJ2-7; tentative D call: TRBD2 (6 bases). The germline V gene encodes CDR1 SEHNR and CDR2 FQNEAQ (reference sequence). The ends were cut back, 5 bases at V and 2 bases at J, with 13 bases in the middle. The CDR3 totals 14 residues. The CDR3 DNA is TGTGCCAGCAGCACGGGACTCCTTCCCTACGAGCAGTACTTC. Its protein is CASSTGLLPYEQYF.

CDR3 sequence reads: CATTGSGQETQYF. CDR3 DNA sequence: TGTGCCACGACAGGGTCTGGCCAAGAGACCCAGTACTTC. This chain links TRBV6-2 or TRBV6-3 with TRBJ2-5; TRBD1 agrees at 7 bases. Trimming at V came to 10 bases and at J to 1 base, leaving 6 bases not matched to a gene. The CDR3 has 13 amino acids. Germline loops: CDR1 MNHEY, CDR2 SVGEGT.

The chain employs TRBV20-1 and TRBJ2-5, with 13 bases identical to TRBD2. Germline trimming cut 0 bases from V and 7 bases from J; bases unmatched to any gene: 5. The CDR3 contains 15 residues. CDR1 DFQATT and CDR2 SNEGSKA come from the germline V gene (reference sequence). CDR3 protein: CSARDGTSGVWTQYF. CDR3 nucleotide sequence: TGCAGTGCTAGAGATGGGACTAGCGGGGTTTGGACCCAGTACTTC.